What follows describes a single T cell receptor (beta chain). Original data processing: Amplification of reference gene primers was used by the study to estimate nucleated cell counts. The table came from immunoSEQ multiplex PCR; TCRdb's copy has only in-frame clones and leaves some out. Clonal size and the V and J genes are those of that table, whereas D and trimming came from the DNA. The table has around 270,000 clones, approximately 83% seen once. V lost 2 bases and J lost 5, with 9 bases in between. Germline CDR1 and CDR2: SEHNR and FQNEAQ (reference sequence). The CDR3 spans 13 residues. The data belong to a study of blood T cell repertoires in COVID-19.

This receptor was obtained from a woman aged 30 to 39 who had recovered from COVID-19. Sequencing used PBMCs or T cells enriched from blood (not recorded which). This chain connects TRBV7-9 to TRBJ1-1; D is undetermined. The CDR3 region is CASSLLVGTEAFF. CDR3 nucleotides: TGTGCCAGCAGCTTACTTGTCGGGACTGAAGCTTTCTTT.